A selection of T cell receptor beta chains follows, all from one sample in a study of blood T cell repertoires in COVID-19. The assay was immunoSEQ multiplex PCR, and TCRdb's table has in-frame clones only and misses some. The top ten clones hold over 4.5% of a sample with a few hundred thousand clones, roughly 80% of them seen once. Input material: peripheral blood. All receptors come from a man aged 55 to 69 who had recovered from COVID-19. The CDR3 runs from the conserved cysteine through the conserved F or W. The order of the fields is V gene, J gene, D gene, clone size, CDR3 protein, CDR3 DNA. The D gene is left open where the match is weak. Only some rows state a clone size, as once, few, many or a class for expanded clones.

v_gene: TRBV19; j_gene: TRBJ2-1; d_gene: NA; abundance: NA; CDR3aa: CASSIVRENEQFF; CDR3nt: TGTGCCAGTAGTATAGTCCGAGAGAATGAGCAGTTCTTC
v_gene: TRBV29-1; j_gene: TRBJ1-4; d_gene: NA; abundance: NA; CDR3aa: CSALGPNEKLFF; CDR3nt: TGCAGCGCCCTGGGCCCAAATGAAAAACTGTTTTTT
v_gene: TRBV19; j_gene: TRBJ2-7; d_gene: NA; abundance: NA; CDR3aa: CASSGRDRASYEQYF; CDR3nt: TGTGCCAGTAGTGGGCGGGACAGAGCCTCCTACGAGCAGTACTTC
v_gene: TRBV2; j_gene: TRBJ2-7; d_gene: TRBD1; abundance: NA; CDR3aa: CASKGGQGAYEQYF; CDR3nt: TGTGCCAGCAAGGGGGGACAGGGGGCCTACGAGCAGTACTTC
v_gene: TRBV18; j_gene: TRBJ2-7; d_gene: NA; abundance: NA; CDR3aa: CASSPNSRDEQYF; CDR3nt: TGTGCCAGCTCCCCGAACTCCCGGGACGAGCAGTACTTC
v_gene: TRBV19; j_gene: TRBJ1-4; d_gene: TRBD1; abundance: NA; CDR3aa: CASSPGQGGTEKLFF; CDR3nt: TGTGCCAGTAGTCCCGGACAGGGCGGTACTGAAAAACTGTTTTTT
v_gene: TRBV15; j_gene: TRBJ2-1; d_gene: TRBD1; abundance: NA; CDR3aa: CATSVHRGKNEQFF; CDR3nt: TGTGCCACCAGCGTTCACAGGGGGAAAAATGAGCAGTTCTTC
v_gene: TRBV5-8; j_gene: TRBJ2-1; d_gene: TRBD1; abundance: NA; CDR3aa: CASSRGQGSYNEQFF; CDR3nt: TGTGCCAGCAGCCGGGGACAGGGTTCCTACAATGAGCAGTTCTTC
v_gene: TRBV29-1; j_gene: TRBJ2-5; d_gene: TRBD2; abundance: NA; CDR3aa: CSVDAGRETQYF; CDR3nt: TGCAGCGTTGATGCCGGGAGGGAGACCCAGTACTTC
v_gene: TRBV5-6; j_gene: TRBJ2-2; d_gene: NA; abundance: NA; CDR3aa: CASSFGTGELFF; CDR3nt: TGTGCCAGCAGCTTCGGCACCGGGGAGCTGTTTTTT
v_gene: TRBV5-8; j_gene: TRBJ2-7; d_gene: TRBD2; abundance: NA; CDR3aa: CASSLPPRASGRSEQYF; CDR3nt: TGTGCCAGCAGCCTGCCACCCAGGGCTAGCGGGAGAAGTGAGCAGTACTTC
v_gene: TRBV14; j_gene: TRBJ2-7; d_gene: TRBD2; abundance: NA; CDR3aa: CASSRAGGAYEQYF; CDR3nt: TGTGCCAGCAGCCGCGCCGGGGGGGCATACGAGCAGTACTTC
v_gene: TRBV7-3; j_gene: TRBJ1-1; d_gene: NA; abundance: NA; CDR3aa: CASSLTVGMGNTEAFF; CDR3nt: TGTGCCAGCAGCTTAACGGTCGGGATGGGGAACACTGAAGCTTTCTTT
v_gene: TRBV19; j_gene: TRBJ2-2; d_gene: TRBD1; abundance: NA; CDR3aa: CASKPQGASGELFF; CDR3nt: TGTGCCAGTAAACCCCAGGGGGCGAGCGGGGAGCTGTTTTTT
v_gene: TRBV19; j_gene: TRBJ2-1; d_gene: TRBD1; abundance: NA; CDR3aa: CASSRDRGVYNEQFF; CDR3nt: TGTGCCAGTAGTAGGGACAGGGGAGTGTACAATGAGCAGTTCTTC
v_gene: TRBV7-2; j_gene: TRBJ2-1; d_gene: TRBD2; abundance: NA; CDR3aa: CASSRAGGGQFF; CDR3nt: TGTGCCAGCAGCCGGGCGGGAGGGGGGCAGTTCTTC
v_gene: TRBV9; j_gene: TRBJ1-1; d_gene: TRBD1; abundance: NA; CDR3aa: CASSGRQGSDTEAFF; CDR3nt: TGTGCCAGCAGCGGAAGACAGGGTTCGGACACTGAAGCTTTCTTT
v_gene: TRBV18; j_gene: TRBJ2-5; d_gene: TRBD1; abundance: NA; CDR3aa: CASSTDRGRRETQYF; CDR3nt: TGTGCCAGCTCAACGGACAGGGGCCGGAGAGAGACCCAGTACTTC
v_gene: TRBV28; j_gene: TRBJ1-6; d_gene: NA; abundance: NA; CDR3aa: CASSLLGSYSNSPLHF; CDR3nt: TGTGCCAGCAGTTTATTGGGCAGTTACTCTAATTCACCCCTCCACTTT
v_gene: TRBV5-1; j_gene: TRBJ2-2; d_gene: TRBD1; abundance: once; CDR3aa: CASSLAWGQRDTGELFF; CDR3nt: TGCGCCAGCAGCTTGGCGTGGGGACAGAGAGACACCGGGGAGCTGTTTTTT
v_gene: TRBV11-1; j_gene: TRBJ1-4; d_gene: NA; abundance: once; CDR3aa: CASSLGLNEKLFF; CDR3nt: TGTGCCAGCAGCTTGGGGCTTAATGAAAAACTGTTTTTT
v_gene: TRBV19; j_gene: TRBJ1-1; d_gene: NA; abundance: NA; CDR3aa: CASKMGGTEAFF; CDR3nt: TGTGCCAGTAAAATGGGAGGCACTGAAGCTTTCTTT
v_gene: TRBV18; j_gene: TRBJ2-5; d_gene: NA; abundance: NA; CDR3aa: CASTQNPGRETQYF; CDR3nt: TGTGCCAGCACACAAAATCCAGGGAGGGAGACCCAGTACTTC
v_gene: TRBV6-2/TRBV6-3; j_gene: TRBJ2-1; d_gene: TRBD2; abundance: few; CDR3aa: CASSPAPSGGGLYNEQFF; CDR3nt: TGTGCCAGCAGTCCAGCCCCGAGCGGGGGGGGACTCTACAATGAGCAGTTCTTC
v_gene: TRBV29-1; j_gene: TRBJ2-1; d_gene: NA; abundance: NA; CDR3aa: CSVEGRASDEQFF; CDR3nt: TGCAGCGTTGAAGGGAGAGCGTCGGATGAGCAGTTCTTC
v_gene: TRBV2; j_gene: TRBJ2-1; d_gene: TRBD2; abundance: NA; CDR3aa: CASRAPGLAGLYNEQFF; CDR3nt: TGTGCCAGCAGGGCTCCGGGACTAGCGGGACTATACAATGAGCAGTTCTTC
v_gene: TRBV6-1; j_gene: TRBJ1-4; d_gene: TRBD1; abundance: NA; CDR3aa: CASSDDGQGNEKLFF; CDR3nt: TGTGCCAGCAGTGACGACGGACAGGGCAATGAAAAACTGTTTTTT
v_gene: TRBV3-1/TRBV3-2; j_gene: TRBJ1-5; d_gene: NA; abundance: NA; CDR3aa: CASSQVPGSNQPQHF; CDR3nt: TGTGCCAGCAGCCAAGTTCCAGGTAGCAATCAGCCCCAGCATTTT
v_gene: TRBV2; j_gene: TRBJ2-2; d_gene: TRBD1; abundance: once; CDR3aa: CASRPIPGQGNTGELFF; CDR3nt: TGTGCCAGCAGACCGATTCCGGGACAGGGGAACACCGGGGAGCTGTTTTTT
v_gene: TRBV5-1; j_gene: TRBJ2-1; d_gene: NA; abundance: NA; CDR3aa: CASSLGAVHEQFF; CDR3nt: TGCGCCAGCAGCTTGGGGGCAGTTCATGAGCAGTTCTTC
v_gene: TRBV19; j_gene: TRBJ2-1; d_gene: TRBD2; abundance: NA; CDR3aa: CASSATGTSGSNEQFF; CDR3nt: TGTGCCAGTAGTGCGACCGGGACTAGCGGTAGTAATGAGCAGTTCTTC
v_gene: TRBV7-9; j_gene: TRBJ1-4; d_gene: NA; abundance: NA; CDR3aa: CASSSGGTNEKLFF; CDR3nt: TGTGCCAGCAGCTCCGGAGGGACTAATGAAAAACTGTTTTTT
v_gene: TRBV12-3/TRBV12-4; j_gene: TRBJ1-2; d_gene: TRBD1; abundance: few; CDR3aa: CASRGQTHGYTF; CDR3nt: TGTGCCAGCAGGGGACAGACTCATGGCTACACCTTC
v_gene: TRBV5-4; j_gene: TRBJ2-2; d_gene: TRBD2; abundance: NA; CDR3aa: CASSAGLAGGNTGELFF; CDR3nt: TGTGCCAGCAGCGCGGGACTAGCGGGGGGGAACACCGGGGAGCTGTTTTTT
v_gene: TRBV27; j_gene: TRBJ2-7; d_gene: TRBD1; abundance: NA; CDR3aa: CASSATGTGVPYEQYF; CDR3nt: TGTGCCAGCAGTGCGACCGGGACAGGGGTCCCCTACGAGCAGTACTTC
v_gene: TRBV6-5; j_gene: TRBJ1-1; d_gene: TRBD1; abundance: NA; CDR3aa: CASSLAYNRGTEAFF; CDR3nt: TGTGCCAGCAGTTTAGCATATAACAGGGGGACTGAAGCTTTCTTT
v_gene: TRBV25-1; j_gene: TRBJ2-5; d_gene: NA; abundance: NA; CDR3aa: CASSELGVPPHQETQYF; CDR3nt: TGTGCCAGCAGTGAATTAGGAGTCCCCCCTCACCAAGAGACCCAGTACTTC
v_gene: TRBV5-1; j_gene: TRBJ1-6; d_gene: TRBD1; abundance: NA; CDR3aa: CASSLGDRVDNSPLHF; CDR3nt: TGCGCCAGCAGCTTGGGGGACAGGGTAGATAATTCACCCCTCCACTTT
v_gene: TRBV5-4; j_gene: TRBJ2-1; d_gene: TRBD2; abundance: NA; CDR3aa: CASSRGAGTSLNEQFF; CDR3nt: TGTGCCAGCAGCCGTGGAGCGGGAACCTCTCTCAATGAGCAGTTCTTC
v_gene: TRBV29-1; j_gene: TRBJ2-7; d_gene: NA; abundance: NA; CDR3aa: CSVAGFRDTTNYEQYF; CDR3nt: TGCAGCGTTGCAGGTTTTCGGGACACCACTAACTACGAGCAGTACTTC
v_gene: TRBV9; j_gene: TRBJ2-5; d_gene: TRBD1; abundance: NA; CDR3aa: CASSVNTGVRETQYF; CDR3nt: TGTGCCAGCAGCGTGAATACAGGGGTCCGAGAGACCCAGTACTTC
v_gene: TRBV7-9; j_gene: TRBJ1-5; d_gene: NA; abundance: NA; CDR3aa: CASSPREGQPQHF; CDR3nt: TGTGCCAGCAGCCCGCGGGAGGGCCAGCCCCAGCATTTT
v_gene: TRBV6-6; j_gene: TRBJ2-3; d_gene: TRBD1; abundance: NA; CDR3aa: CASSPGTGGRTDTQYF; CDR3nt: TGTGCCAGCAGCCCAGGGACAGGGGGTCGCACAGATACGCAGTATTTT
v_gene: TRBV18; j_gene: TRBJ2-5; d_gene: NA; abundance: NA; CDR3aa: CASSPQGIRETQYF; CDR3nt: TGTGCCAGCTCACCCCAGGGGATCCGTGAGACCCAGTACTTC
v_gene: TRBV11-3; j_gene: TRBJ1-1; d_gene: NA; abundance: NA; CDR3aa: CASSPGQSNTEAFF; CDR3nt: TGTGCCAGCAGCCCAGGACAGTCTAACACTGAAGCTTTCTTT
v_gene: TRBV27; j_gene: TRBJ1-6; d_gene: TRBD1; abundance: NA; CDR3aa: CASSSTRGGTGYSPLHF; CDR3nt: TGTGCCAGCAGTTCCACCCGTGGTGGGACAGGGTATTCACCCCTCCACTTT
v_gene: TRBV7-9; j_gene: TRBJ2-7; d_gene: TRBD2; abundance: NA; CDR3aa: CASSRTAGGVGSYEQYF; CDR3nt: TGTGCCAGCAGCCGAACCGCGGGGGGGGTCGGCTCCTACGAGCAGTACTTC
v_gene: TRBV12-3/TRBV12-4; j_gene: TRBJ2-1; d_gene: NA; abundance: NA; CDR3aa: CASSTPPIGEQFF; CDR3nt: TGTGCCAGCAGCACTCCCCCCATCGGTGAGCAGTTCTTC
v_gene: TRBV5-1; j_gene: TRBJ2-7; d_gene: NA; abundance: NA; CDR3aa: CASSPAGYSYEQYF; CDR3nt: TGCGCCAGCAGCCCAGCGGGTTACTCCTACGAGCAGTACTTC
v_gene: TRBV5-5; j_gene: TRBJ1-1; d_gene: TRBD1; abundance: once; CDR3aa: CASSFRQGQDTEAFF; CDR3nt: TGTGCCAGCAGCTTCAGACAGGGTCAAGACACTGAAGCTTTCTTT
v_gene: TRBV10-3; j_gene: TRBJ1-3; d_gene: NA; abundance: NA; CDR3aa: CAISTTGRSGNTIYF; CDR3nt: TGTGCCATCAGCACAACAGGACGCTCTGGAAACACCATATATTTT
v_gene: TRBV7-3; j_gene: TRBJ2-2; d_gene: TRBD2; abundance: NA; CDR3aa: CASSPPQLAGGHTGELFF; CDR3nt: TGTGCCAGCAGCCCGCCTCAACTAGCGGGGGGCCACACCGGGGAGCTGTTTTTT
v_gene: TRBV6-2/TRBV6-3; j_gene: TRBJ2-3; d_gene: TRBD1; abundance: NA; CDR3aa: CASSPGTGASTDTQYF; CDR3nt: TGTGCCAGCAGTCCCGGGACAGGGGCTAGCACAGATACGCAGTATTTT
v_gene: TRBV28; j_gene: TRBJ1-1; d_gene: NA; abundance: NA; CDR3aa: CASSFPYTEAFF; CDR3nt: TGTGCCAGCAGTTTTCCTTACACTGAAGCTTTCTTT
v_gene: TRBV6-4; j_gene: TRBJ1-4; d_gene: NA; abundance: NA; CDR3aa: CASSGECGRWGEKLFF; CDR3nt: TGTGCCAGCAGCGGGGAATGCGGGCGTTGGGGTGAAAAACTGTTTTTT
v_gene: TRBV28; j_gene: TRBJ1-1; d_gene: TRBD1; abundance: NA; CDR3aa: CASSFRQGVNTEAFF; CDR3nt: TGTGCCAGCAGTTTTCGACAGGGGGTGAACACTGAAGCTTTCTTT
v_gene: TRBV14; j_gene: TRBJ2-7; d_gene: NA; abundance: few; CDR3aa: CASSQDWSGLITYEQYF; CDR3nt: TGTGCCAGCAGCCAAGATTGGAGCGGACTTATAACCTACGAGCAGTACTTC